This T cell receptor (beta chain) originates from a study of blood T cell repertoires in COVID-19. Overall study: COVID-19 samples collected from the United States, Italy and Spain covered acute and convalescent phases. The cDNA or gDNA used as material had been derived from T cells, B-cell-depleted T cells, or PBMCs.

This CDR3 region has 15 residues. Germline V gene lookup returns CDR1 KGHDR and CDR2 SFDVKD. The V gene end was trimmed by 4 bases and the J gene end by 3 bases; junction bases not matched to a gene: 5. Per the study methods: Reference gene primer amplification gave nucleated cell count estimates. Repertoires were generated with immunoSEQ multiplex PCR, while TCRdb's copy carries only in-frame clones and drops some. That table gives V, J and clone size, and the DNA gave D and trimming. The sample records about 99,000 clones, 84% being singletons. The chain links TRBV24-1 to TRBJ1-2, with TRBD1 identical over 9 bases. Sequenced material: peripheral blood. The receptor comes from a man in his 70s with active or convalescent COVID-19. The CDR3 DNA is TGTGCCACCAGTGACCCGGGACAGGGATACTATGGCTACACCTTC. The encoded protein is CATSDPGQGYYGYTF.